This T cell receptor (beta chain) appears in the sequencing data of a study of response to subunit inactivated influenza vaccine. TCRdb re-called the RT-PCR reads with MiXCR, one entry per CDR3 protein. This table has roughly 650,000 distinct CDR3 sequences, 12% to 15% appearing once. The ends were cut back, 4 bases at V and 0 bases at J, with 9 bases in the middle. Per germline, CDR1 SQVTM and CDR2 ANQGSEA. This CDR3 is 13 amino acids long. The V and J genes are TRBV29-1 and TRBJ2-5; no clear D gene. The clonotype was recovered from a man between 50 and 59 years old who received an inactivated influenza vaccine. The sequencing used PBMCs from blood, collected around 15 days before vaccination. As DNA, the CDR3 is TGCAGCGTTGTCGAAATAAACCAAGAGACCCAGTACTTC. Protein product: CSVVEINQETQYF.